A selection of T cell receptor beta chains follows, all from one sample in a study of cytomegalovirus exposure and HLA in healthy donors. TCRdb's copy holds only in-frame clones and misses some; the assay was immunoSEQ multiplex PCR. This table holds about 180,000 clones, 80% to 90% found once. The sequenced sample consisted of PBMCs. The origin of the receptors is a woman under 40 in good health and CMV-seronegative. The CDR3 runs from the conserved cysteine through the conserved F or W. D genes are given only for firm matches. Part of the rows lack a size; the others show once, few, many or a class for expanded clones.

d_call	v_call	j_call	clone_size	cdr3_aa	cdr3_nt
.	TRBV29-1	TRBJ2-3	.	CSVQFGTDTQYF	TGCAGCGTTCAGTTTGGCACAGATACGCAGTATTTT
TRBD1	TRBV5-1	TRBJ1-2	.	CASSLGTGLNSNYGYTF	TGCGCCAGCAGCTTGGGGACAGGACTTAATAGTAACTATGGCTACACCTTC
.	TRBV2	TRBJ2-7	.	CASGSKTGKHEQYF	TGTGCCAGCGGCAGCAAGACAGGCAAACACGAGCAGTACTTC
.	TRBV6-1	TRBJ2-1	.	CASSESRTRVGGEQFF	TGTGCCAGCAGTGAAAGCCGGACGCGGGTTGGAGGGGAGCAGTTCTTC
.	TRBV16	TRBJ1-2	.	CASSQLTGGWYGYTF	TGTGCCAGCAGCCAATTAACGGGAGGATGGTATGGCTACACCTTC
TRBD2	TRBV13	TRBJ2-1	.	CASSLSSGGPYNEQFF	TGTGCCAGCAGCTTAAGTTCGGGGGGGCCCTACAATGAGCAGTTCTTC
.	TRBV19	TRBJ1-1	.	CASMGASNTEAFF	TGTGCCAGTATGGGGGCATCGAACACTGAAGCTTTCTTT
.	TRBV7-9	TRBJ2-7	once	CASSRGQSRIFEQYF	TGTGCCAGCAGTCGCGGACAATCACGAATCTTCGAGCAGTACTTC
.	TRBV10-3	TRBJ2-5	.	CAISGQERETQYF	TGTGCCATCAGTGGGCAGGAGCGGGAGACCCAGTACTTC
TRBD2	TRBV6-5	TRBJ2-3	.	CASSSPRLAQADTQYF	TGTGCCAGCAGTTCCCCTAGACTAGCGCAAGCAGATACGCAGTATTTT
.	TRBV10-1	TRBJ1-1	.	CATAHDRLRVFF	TGCGCCACCGCCCATGACAGGCTACGAGTGTTCTTT
.	TRBV5-1	TRBJ1-2	few	CASSSWGNDRNYGYTF	TGCGCCAGCAGCTCCTGGGGTAACGACAGGAACTATGGCTACACCTTC
.	TRBV5-1	TRBJ1-3	.	CASSYFGQTQGNTIYF	TGCGCCAGCAGCTACTTTGGACAGACCCAAGGAAACACCATATATTTT
TRBD1	TRBV11-2	TRBJ2-5	.	CASSAGVRGLETQYF	TGTGCCAGCAGCGCTGGTGTTAGGGGGCTGGAGACCCAGTACTTC
TRBD1	TRBV6-1	TRBJ1-1	few	CASTRTGEATEAFF	TGTGCCAGCACCCGGACAGGGGAGGCCACTGAAGCTTTCTTT
TRBD2	TRBV27	TRBJ2-5	.	CASSFCGGRNSGETQYF	TGTGCCAGCAGTTTCTGCGGGGGGCGAAACTCGGGGGAGACCCAGTACTTC
TRBD1	TRBV28	TRBJ1-1	.	CASSFGDRWYTEAFF	TGTGCCAGCAGTTTTGGGGACAGGTGGTACACTGAAGCTTTCTTT
.	TRBV12-5	TRBJ2-2	.	CASGLLNQGTTGELFF	TGTGCTAGTGGTTTGCTCAACCAGGGTACCACCGGGGAGCTGTTTTTT
TRBD1	TRBV27	TRBJ1-6	.	CASSLGGRQGGSPLHF	TGTGCCAGCAGTTTAGGGGGACGACAGGGCGGTTCACCCCTCCACTTT
.	TRBV5-4	TRBJ2-7	.	CASRAGGLPTEQYF	TGTGCCAGCAGAGCCGGCGGACTACCCACCGAGCAGTACTTC
.	TRBV27	TRBJ1-1	once	CASSWGSQGSTEAFF	TGTGCCAGCAGTTGGGGCTCACAGGGTAGCACTGAAGCTTTCTTT
.	TRBV30	TRBJ1-3	few	CAWSRDSGSGNTIYF	TGTGCCTGGAGTCGGGACTCCGGCTCTGGAAACACCATATATTTT
.	TRBV7-2	TRBJ2-7	.	CASSPLGGGRYEQYF	TGTGCCAGCAGCCCTTTGGGGGGGGGCCGGTACGAGCAGTACTTC
.	TRBV6-5	TRBJ1-1	once	CASSYSRGAGEAFF	TGTGCCAGCAGTTACTCGAGAGGTGCGGGTGAAGCTTTCTTT
.	TRBV5-1	TRBJ1-2	.	CASSLGSDRLYGYTF	TGCGCCAGCAGCTTGGGGTCCGACAGGTTGTATGGCTACACCTTC
TRBD1	TRBV2	TRBJ1-1	.	CASSEDPGTATPMNTEAFF	TGTGCCAGCAGTGAAGACCCCGGGACAGCGACTCCGATGAACACTGAAGCTTTCTTT
.	TRBV10-1	TRBJ2-3	.	CASSVGFTDTQYF	TGCGCCAGCAGTGTCGGGTTCACAGATACGCAGTATTTT
TRBD2	TRBV9	TRBJ2-1	.	CASSAWGGYEQFF	TGTGCCAGCAGCGCCTGGGGAGGGTATGAGCAGTTCTTC
TRBD2	TRBV9	TRBJ2-1	once	CASNPPAGDYNEQFF	TGTGCCAGCAACCCACCCGCGGGGGACTACAATGAGCAGTTCTTC
.	TRBV4-2	TRBJ2-7	.	CASSQAAQGGFSYEQYF	TGTGCCAGCAGCCAAGCAGCCCAAGGAGGTTTTTCCTACGAGCAGTACTTC
.	TRBV9	TRBJ1-1	.	CASSSNTGNTEAFF	TGTGCCAGCAGCTCTAATACAGGGAACACTGAAGCTTTCTTT
.	TRBV7-9	TRBJ1-6	.	CASSLLADNSPLHF	TGTGCCAGCAGCTTACTAGCGGATAATTCACCCCTCCACTTT
.	TRBV7-6	TRBJ1-5	.	CASSFRFPVGNQPQHF	TGTGCCAGCAGCTTCCGTTTTCCTGTTGGCAATCAGCCCCAGCATTTT